These T cell receptor beta chains were read from a single sample in a study of blood T cell repertoires in COVID-19. Measured with immunoSEQ multiplex PCR; TCRdb has only the in-frame clones, and not every one. The sample yields about 200,000 clones, approximately 91% seen once. Input material: peripheral blood. The receptors originated from a young man with active or convalescent COVID-19. The CDR3 runs from the conserved cysteine through the conserved F or W. D genes are given only for firm matches. Size tells how often a clone was seen (once, few, many) or the class of an expanded clone, and some rows leave it out.

>TRBV5-1|TRBJ2-3|-|TRBD2
TGCGCCAGCAGCCCGGGACTAGCGGTTGATACGCAGTATTTT
CASSPGLAVDTQYF
>TRBV18|TRBJ1-1|-|-
TGTGCCAGCTCACTTACAGCTAACACTGAAGCTTTCTTT
CASSLTANTEAFF
>TRBV29-1|TRBJ1-1|-|-
TGCAGCGTTGGCCGAGAGAACACTGAAGCTTTCTTT
CSVGRENTEAFF
>TRBV18|TRBJ2-7|-|TRBD1
TGTGCCAGCTCACCATCGACGGGCAGGGGGCAAAGCGAGCAGTACTTC
CASSPSTGRGQSEQYF
>TRBV7-2|TRBJ2-5|-|TRBD2
TGTGCCAGCAGCTTAGGTATCGGACTAGCGGTGTACCAAGAGACCCAGTACTTC
CASSLGIGLAVYQETQYF
>TRBV28|TRBJ2-3|-|-
TGTGCCAGCAGTTTAGGGGCCGGGACTAGCACAGATACGCAGTATTTT
CASSLGAGTSTDTQYF
>TRBV18|TRBJ2-7|-|TRBD2
TGTGCCAGCTCACCCGGGACTAGCGGCTACGAGCAGTACTTC
CASSPGTSGYEQYF
>TRBV7-8|TRBJ2-3|-|-
TGTGCCAGCAGCTTAGAGTCAAGGGAGCCTAGCACAGATACGCAGTATTTT
CASSLESREPSTDTQYF
>TRBV7-2|TRBJ2-1|few|TRBD2
TGTGCCAGCAGCTTAATGGAGTTACTAGCGGGATATGCCTACAATGAGCAGTTCTTC
CASSLMELLAGYAYNEQFF
>TRBV4-1|TRBJ2-1|-|TRBD2
TGCGCCAGCAGCCATGGAATGGGTAGCGGGAGCCCTTCCTACAATGAGCAGTTCTTC
CASSHGMGSGSPSYNEQFF
>TRBV7-3|TRBJ2-7|-|TRBD2
TGTGCCAGCAGCCTCCGGGGGGGTGACGCTACCTACGAGCAGTACTTC
CASSLRGGDATYEQYF
>TRBV2|TRBJ1-1|-|TRBD1
TGTGCCAGCAGTGAGATCAGGGGGCAAGTCACTGAAGCTTTCTTT
CASSEIRGQVTEAFF
>TRBV2|TRBJ1-1|-|-
TGTGCCAGCAGCGACAGACGAAACACTGAAGCTTTCTTT
CASSDRRNTEAFF
>TRBV18|TRBJ2-7|-|TRBD2
TGTGCCAGCTCACCGGGGACTAGCGGAATCTCCTACGAGCAGTACTTC
CASSPGTSGISYEQYF
>TRBV2|TRBJ1-5|few|-
TGTGCCAGCAGTGTATCCAGGGATAGCAATCAGCCCCAGCATTTT
CASSVSRDSNQPQHF
>TRBV27|TRBJ2-3|-|TRBD2
TGTGCCAGCAGTACCGGGACTAGCGGGGGAACAGATACGCAGTATTTT
CASSTGTSGGTDTQYF
>TRBV29-1|TRBJ2-5|-|-
TGCAGCGTCCGCCTAGCAGGAGAGACCCAGTACTTC
CSVRLAGETQYF
>TRBV10-2|TRBJ1-1|-|-
TGCGCCAGCAGTTCCGACAGAGGAGCTTTCTTT
CASSSDRGAFF
>TRBV19|TRBJ2-5|-|TRBD2
TGTGCCAGTACTCGGGGGGGCGGGGAGACCCAGTACTTC
CASTRGGGETQYF
>TRBV13|TRBJ1-2|-|TRBD1
TGTGCCAGCAGCCCAAGGGCGGCAGGGGGCGAATCCCTCGACTATGGCTACACCTTC
CASSPRAAGGESLDYGYTF
>TRBV29-1|TRBJ1-1|-|-
TGCAGCGTAGGACCACAGGGACACACTGAAGCTTTCTTT
CSVGPQGHTEAFF
>TRBV7-9|TRBJ2-1|once|TRBD2
TGTGCCAGCAGCTTAGTTGGGACTAGTTACAATGAGCAGTTCTTC
CASSLVGTSYNEQFF
>TRBV30|TRBJ1-2|-|-
TGTGCCTGGAGTGTAGAGGGTTCCTATGGCTACACCTTC
CAWSVEGSYGYTF
>TRBV12-5|TRBJ2-1|few|-
TGTGCTAGTGGTCTGTCCAATGAGCAGTTCTTC
CASGLSNEQFF
>TRBV7-9|TRBJ1-3|-|TRBD1
TGTGCCAGCAGCGGGACAGAATTTGGAAACACCATATATTTT
CASSGTEFGNTIYF
>TRBV11-3|TRBJ2-2|-|TRBD1
TGTGCCAGCAGCCAATCCCGGGACAGTTTGAACACCGGGGAGCTGTTTTTT
CASSQSRDSLNTGELFF
>TRBV7-2|TRBJ2-4|-|TRBD2
TGTGCCAGCAGCTTAGAACGGACTAGTGGCATTCAGTACTTC
CASSLERTSGIQYF
>TRBV3-1/TRBV3-2|TRBJ1-1|few|-
TGTGCCAGCAGCCAAGATCTCCCGGGAGACACTGAAGCTTTCTTT
CASSQDLPGDTEAFF
>TRBV9|TRBJ2-3|-|-
TGTGCCAGCAGCGCGACGGGATTCACAGATACGCAGTATTTT
CASSATGFTDTQYF
>TRBV18|TRBJ1-1|-|-
TGTGCCAGCTCACAGGGGTGGGGGGCTGAAGCTTTCTTT
CASSQGWGAEAFF
>TRBV30|TRBJ2-7|-|TRBD2
TGTGCCTGGAGTGCCCTCGGACCCGGGGTAGCGGGAGGCCGAGGTTACGAGCAGTACTTC
CAWSALGPGVAGGRGYEQYF
>TRBV19|TRBJ2-6|-|TRBD2
TGTGCCAGTAGTACTTATAGCGGGGGAGGATCTGGGGCCAACGTCCTGACTTTC
CASSTYSGGGSGANVLTF
>TRBV7-9|TRBJ2-2|once|TRBD2
TGTGCCAGCAGCTTAGCGCTAAGTCTAGCGGGAGGATCCGCCGGGGAGCTGTTTTTT
CASSLALSLAGGSAGELFF
>TRBV7-2|TRBJ2-7|-|-
TGTGCCAGCAGCTTAACACCAGACTACGAGCAGTACTTC
CASSLTPDYEQYF
>TRBV5-5|TRBJ1-5|-|-
TGTGCCAGCAGCTTGGCGGGGGGGAGCAATCAGCCCCAGCATTTT
CASSLAGGSNQPQHF
>TRBV6-5|TRBJ2-1|-|-
TGTGCCAGCAGCGGCCGGGACTGGCTTTTCTTC
CASSGRDWLFF
>TRBV18|TRBJ2-5|-|TRBD2
TGTGCCAGCTCACCAATAGCGGGGAAGGAGACCCAGTACTTC
CASSPIAGKETQYF
>TRBV16|TRBJ1-5|-|-
TGTGCCAGCAGCCAATCCCAGAGGGGGTATAGCAATCAGCCCCAGCATTTT
CASSQSQRGYSNQPQHF
>TRBV10-3|TRBJ1-2|-|-
TGTGCCATCAGTACAAACTATGGCTACACCTTC
CAISTNYGYTF
>TRBV27|TRBJ2-4|-|-
TGTGCCAGCAGGCGGACAGCGTCAAACATTCAGTACTTC
CASRRTASNIQYF
>TRBV6-5|TRBJ1-6|few|TRBD1
TGTGCCAGCAGAAGAGGACAGGGGAATTCACCCCTCCACTTT
CASRRGQGNSPLHF
>TRBV6-2/TRBV6-3|TRBJ1-2|-|TRBD1
TGTGCCAGCAGTTACCCGACAGGGGACCTCTATGGCTACACCTTC
CASSYPTGDLYGYTF
>TRBV27|TRBJ2-3|-|TRBD1
TGTGCCAGCAGTTCCAGGGACAGGAGCACAGATACGCAGTATTTT
CASSSRDRSTDTQYF
>TRBV6-6|TRBJ1-6|-|TRBD1
TGTGCCAGCAGGCTGACAGGGGTGAATTCACCCCTCCACTTT
CASRLTGVNSPLHF
>TRBV9|TRBJ2-1|-|TRBD2
TGTGCCAGCAGCGAAATGACTAGCGGGAGGGCCAGGGAGCAGTTCTTC
CASSEMTSGRAREQFF
>TRBV5-1|TRBJ2-7|-|TRBD2
TGCGCCAGCAGCTCCGCTAGCGGCTCCTACGAGCAGTACTTC
CASSSASGSYEQYF
>TRBV16|TRBJ1-6|-|-
TGTGCCAGCAGCCAAAGTGGGGAGATTGTGTATAATTCACCCCTCCACTTT
CASSQSGEIVYNSPLHF
>TRBV30|TRBJ2-3|-|-
TGTGCATCATCAGGGGGGCGCGGCACAGATACGCAGTATTTT
CASSGGRGTDTQYF
>TRBV9|TRBJ1-2|-|TRBD1
TGTGCCAGCAGCGTAGGATCCAGGGGGCCCTATGGCTACACCTTC
CASSVGSRGPYGYTF
>TRBV27|TRBJ2-3|-|TRBD1
TGTGCCAGCAGTTTAGGCGGGACAGGTAGTTTGGATACGCAGTATTTT
CASSLGGTGSLDTQYF
>TRBV2|TRBJ1-1|-|TRBD1
TGTGCCAGTGGGGAACAGGGGGTAGGTGCTTTCTTT
CASGEQGVGAFF
>TRBV6-5|TRBJ1-6|few|-
TGTGCCAGCGCCCCCCCGAGCTCCTATAATTCACCCCTCCACTTT
CASAPPSSYNSPLHF
>TRBV5-5|TRBJ1-2|-|-
TGTGCCAGCAGCTTGGCCTTCGGCTCCCCGGGTAACTATGGCTACACCTTC
CASSLAFGSPGNYGYTF
>TRBV7-7|TRBJ2-1|once|TRBD2
TGTGCTAGCAGCCCAACTAGCGGGAGTTTGAGTGAGCAGTTCTTC
CASSPTSGSLSEQFF
>TRBV18|TRBJ2-7|-|TRBD2
TGTGCCAGCTCACCACCGGCGGGAGACCCCTCCGAGCAGTACTTC
CASSPPAGDPSEQYF